Below, 21 T cell receptor beta chains from the same sample are listed, as sequenced in a study of radiotherapy plus CTLA-4 blockade in lung cancer. Clones were read by immunoSEQ multiplex PCR, and TCRdb kept only the in-frame ones, dropping some. The data contain around 99,000 clones, around nine tenths of them singletons. This material consisted of peripheral blood, taken from a patient treated with radiotherapy plus ipilimumab. The source of these receptors is a human donor with non-small cell lung cancer that progressed on radiotherapy plus ipilimumab.

The rearrangement uses TRBV5-6 and TRBJ2-1; 8 nucleotides match TRBD2. Per germline, CDR1 SGHDT and CDR2 YYEEEE. CDR3 size: 16 residues. V lost 3 bases to trimming and J lost 0 bases; unmatched junction nucleotides: 5. For the CDR3, the DNA is TGTGCCAGCAGCTCCGGACTAGCACCCTCCTACAATGAGCAGTTCTTC. Its translation: CASSSGLAPSYNEQFF.

This clone was recorded only once. V is TRBV5-4 and J is TRBJ2-7, with D hard to call. The CDR3 loop spans 13 amino acids. Germline V CDR1 and CDR2: SGHNT, YYREEE (reference sequence). V was pared by 1 base and J by 3 bases, with 8 bases between. The CDR3 is CASSLPPLYEQYF. As DNA, the CDR3 is TGTGCCAGCAGCTTGCCTCCTCTCTACGAGCAGTACTTC. The full variable domain, in which reference TRBV5-4 and TRBJ2-7 provide the parts outside the CDR3, is ETGVTQSPTHLIKTRGQQVTLRCSSQSGHNTVSWYQQALGQGPQFIFQYYREEENGRGNFPPRFSGLQFPNYSSELNVNALELDDSALYLCASSLPPLYEQYFGPGTRLTVT.

The chain employs TRBV15 and TRBJ2-7; 13 nucleotides line up with TRBD2. V shed 3 bases, J shed 4 bases, and the junction held 3 bases outside the gene matches. The CDR3 length is 15 residues. The germline V gene encodes CDR1 LNHNV and CDR2 YYDKDF (reference sequence). The CDR3 DNA sequence: TGTGCCACCAGCAGGGGGACTAGCGGGATGTACGAGCAGTACTTC. The encoded protein is CATSRGTSGMYEQYF.

The chain recombines TRBV6-4 with TRBJ2-7; TRBD1 matches 7 bases. Germline-derived CDR1 and CDR2 are MRHNA and SNTAGT. This CDR3 has 16 amino acids. V shed 7 bases, J shed 1 base, and the junction held 13 bases outside the gene matches. The CDR3 loop reads CASIYLPGQSSYEQYF. DNA for the CDR3: TGTGCCAGCATTTACCTACCGGGACAGAGTTCCTACGAGCAGTACTTC.

This clone was recorded once. Mismatch with germline at one junction end may stem from a read error. The chain employs TRBV18 and TRBJ2-1; the D gene is possibly TRBD1 (6 bases). In germline, CDR1 is KGHSH, CDR2 LQKENI. The CDR3 is 14 residues long. The CDR3 is CATSKQGLYNEQFF. For the CDR3, the DNA is TGTGCCACCTCAAAGCAGGGGCTATACAATGAGCAGTTCTTC.

DNA of the CDR3: TGTGCCAGCAGCCCTGGACAGGGGATGACCCAGTACTTC. Translation: CASSPGQGMTQYF. The chain is built from TRBV2 and TRBJ2-5, with 9 bases aligning to TRBD1. Unmatched junction bases numbered 6, after V lost 6 bases and J lost 7 bases. This CDR3 region has 13 residues. The germline gives CDR1 SNHLY, CDR2 FYNNEI.

V and J are TRBV7-2 and TRBJ2-3; D may be TRBD1 or TRBD2 (5 bases each). The V end lost 9 bases, the J end lost 6 bases, and 13 bases lay between the germline ends. The CDR3 runs 12 residues. Germline-derived CDR1 and CDR2 are SGHTA and FQGNSA. CDR3 DNA: TGTGCCAGTCGAAGGGGCGGGGATACGCAGTATTTT. This gives the protein CASRRGGDTQYF.

The chain uses TRBV5-1 and TRBJ1-4, with TRBD1 matching 10 bases. Germline CDR1 is SGHRS and CDR2 is YFSETQ. This CDR3 is 15 amino acids long. V lost 0 bases and J lost 8; bases outside the gene matches: 4. The CDR3 is CASSLGTGGEEKLFF. CDR3 bases: TGCGCCAGCAGCTTGGGGACAGGGGGTGAGGAAAAACTGTTTTTT.

The chain joins TRBV5-6 to TRBJ1-5; no clear D gene. There are 13 residues in the CDR3. Trimming pared 1 base from V and 6 bases from J, leaving 8 bases between. CDR1 SGHDT and CDR2 YYEEEE come from the germline V gene. CDR3 sequence reads: CASSLMAGQPQHF. The DNA of the CDR3 is TGTGCCAGCAGCTTGATGGCGGGTCAGCCCCAGCATTTT.

For the CDR3, the DNA is TGTGCCAGCAGCTTAAGCGGCCTTGGCTACAATGAGCAGTTCTTC. Protein: CASSLSGLGYNEQFF. This chain connects TRBV7-2 to TRBJ2-1; maybe TRBD2 (5 bases). V was shortened by 2 bases and J by 3 bases, with 11 bases between the two germline ends. This CDR3 has 15 amino acids. CDR1 and CDR2 from the germline V gene are SGHTA and FQGNSA. Full variable domain (missing parts from reference TRBV7-2 and TRBJ2-1): GAGVSQSPSNKVTEKGKDVELRCDPISGHTALYWYRQSLGQGLEFLIYFQGNSAPDKSGLPSDRFSAERTGGSVSTLTIQRTQQEDSAVYLCASSLSGLGYNEQFFGPGTRLTVL.

The V gene is TRBV21-1, the J gene TRBJ2-7. TRBV21-1 is noted as a pseudogene. This CDR3 comprises 13 residues. CDR3 bases: TGTGCCAGCAGCAAAGATGGGATCAACGAGCAGTACTTC. Amino acid sequence: CASSKDGINEQYF.

The rearrangement uses TRBV9 and TRBJ2-2; 7 bases match TRBD2. CDR1 and CDR2 from the germline V gene are SGDLS and YYNGEE. The CDR3 loop spans 15 amino acids. The trim removed 2 bases at V and 0 bases at J, leaving 1 base unmatched. In DNA, the CDR3 is TGTGCCAGCAGCGTCAGCGGGGCGAACACCGGGGAGCTGTTTTTT. Amino acid sequence: CASSVSGANTGELFF.

The chain uses TRBV10-2 and TRBJ1-2, with D hard to call. CDR3 size: 14 residues. Per germline, CDR1 WSHSY and CDR2 SAAADI. The germline V and J ends were trimmed by 4 bases and 7 bases, with 16 bases remaining between them. CDR3 nucleotides: TGCGCCAGCAGTGTATTTTCAGGAGTAGGTGGCTACACCTTC. Translation gives CASSVFSGVGGYTF.

The chain recombines TRBV5-1 with TRBJ1-5; no clear D gene. The CDR3 contains 13 residues. Trimming left V 0 bases short and J 6 bases short, with 7 bases between. The germline V gene encodes CDR1 SGHRS and CDR2 YFSETQ. The CDR3 sequence is CASSLDGPQPQHF. The CDR3 DNA sequence: TGCGCCAGCAGCTTGGATGGACCTCAGCCCCAGCATTTT.

The J gene is TRBJ1-5, the V gene TRBV6-1; D not certain. CDR1 is MNHNS, CDR2 SASEGT, per germline. The ends were cut back, 6 bases at V and 3 bases at J, with 12 bases in the middle. The CDR3 sequence is 14 residues long. CDR3 in DNA: TGTGCCAGCAGAGTCACGGGGAACAATCAGCCCCAGCATTTT. The encoded protein is CASRVTGNNQPQHF.

V gene TRBV19 combines with J gene TRBJ1-1, with TRBD1 as a possible D gene (5 bases). Trimming shortened V by 10 bases and J by 5 bases, and 14 bases separated the two germline ends. CDR3 length: 12 residues. Germline CDR1 reads LNHDA; CDR2 reads SQIVND (reference sequence). DNA for the CDR3: TGTGCCACGAGCGGGGGACGGACTGAAGCTTTCTTT. Its translation: CATSGGRTEAFF.

The rearrangement joins TRBV10-2 to TRBJ1-5; D unresolved. Trimming stripped 0 bases from V and 9 bases from J, with 9 bases between. From germline, CDR1 is WSHSY and CDR2 SAAADI. The CDR3 is made up of 13 amino acids. This chain's CDR3 is CASSESGGMPQHF. CDR3 bases: TGCGCCAGCAGTGAGTCGGGAGGGATGCCCCAGCATTTT.

To note about this clone: Other DNA sequences in this sample translate to the same CDR3. The rearrangement joins TRBV9 to TRBJ2-7; D is undetermined. The germline gives CDR1 SGDLS, CDR2 YYNGEE. The CDR3 consists of 14 residues. With 2 bases removed from V and 0 bases from J, the gap between germline ends came to 9 bases. The CDR3 region has the DNA TGTGCCAGCAGCGTTGGCGGCAGCTCCTACGAGCAGTACTTC. Translated: CASSVGGSSYEQYF.

In this sample, this clone turned up once. This sequence joins TRBV2 and TRBJ1-1, with unresolved D. The V gene's germline CDR1 is SNHLY and CDR2 FYNNEI. The CDR3 contains 11 residues. V lost 6 bases to trimming and J lost 2 bases, with 4 bases between them. The chain's CDR3 is CASSANTEAFF. In nucleotides, the CDR3 is TGTGCCAGCAGCGCAAACACTGAAGCTTTCTTT. Full variable domain (rest looked up from reference TRBV2 and TRBJ1-1): EPEVTQTPSHQVTQMGQEVILRCVPISNHLYFYWYRQILGQKVEFLVSFYNNEISEKSEIFDDQFSVERPDGSNFTLKIRSTKLEDSAMYFCASSANTEAFFGQGTRLTVV.

V and J are TRBV27 and TRBJ1-1, with a tentative D call TRBD1 (5 bases). This CDR3 is built from 14 residues. Germline V gene sequence: CDR1 MNHEY, CDR2 SMNVEV (reference sequence). V dropped 7 bases and J dropped 4 bases, with 16 bases sitting between them. CDR3 nucleotides: TGTGCCAGCATGCCAGGGCTTTATAGCACTGAAGCTTTCTTT. Translated: CASMPGLYSTEAFF.

This chain links TRBV7-9 with TRBJ1-2; 10 nucleotides align to TRBD1. V dropped 5 bases and J dropped 4; count of bases not matched to a gene: 7. Per the germline V gene, CDR1 is SEHNR and CDR2 is FQNEAQ (reference sequence). CDR3 length: 15 residues. The CDR3 protein is CASSPGQGVFYGYTF. The CDR3 DNA follows: TGTGCCAGCAGCCCCGGACAGGGGGTTTTCTATGGCTACACCTTC.